The 32 T cell receptor beta chains below all came from one sample that was sequenced in a study of OX40 agonist ivuxolimab in advanced cancers. Only in-frame clones appear in the TCRdb table, and some are missing; sequencing was by immunoSEQ multiplex PCR. The data hold roughly 17,000 clones, with about 73% observed a single time. Specimen: CD4+ or CD8+ T cells sorted from blood, collected in a trial of the OX40 agonist ivuxolimab. These receptor sequences come from an adult with an advanced solid tumor such as melanoma, head and neck, liver or kidney cancer.

The V gene is TRBV29-1, the J gene TRBJ2-4; 10 bases line up with TRBD1. CDR3 size: 14 residues. Germline V gives CDR1 SQVTM, CDR2 ANQGSEA. V trimming: 7 bases; J trimming: 14 bases; junction bases outside the gene matches: 17. The DNA for the CDR3 is TGCAGCGGACTGACCGGGACAGGGGTTGGAGGAGAGTACTTC. Protein: CSGLTGTGVGGEYF.

The rearrangement joins TRBV9 to TRBJ2-1; D not resolved. Trimming took 4 bases from V and 5 from J, leaving 7 bases between them. The CDR3 contains 12 residues. Looked up from germline, CDR1 is SGDLS and CDR2 is YYNGEE. CDR3 sequence: CASSQVHNEQFF. The CDR3 DNA is TGTGCCAGCAGCCAAGTCCACAATGAGCAGTTCTTC.

The chain joins TRBV5-1 to TRBJ2-7, with D hard to call. The ends were cut back, 4 bases at V and 3 bases at J, with 11 bases in the middle. This CDR3 contains 13 residues. Germline-derived CDR1 and CDR2 are SGHRS and YFSETQ. For the CDR3, the DNA is TGCGCCAGCAGCCAAGGTCCGTTCTACGAGCAGTACTTC. Protein sequence: CASSQGPFYEQYF.

CDR3 amino acids: CASSLRGFGDEQYF. CDR3 coding DNA: TGTGCCAGCAGCTTAAGGGGTTTTGGGGACGAGCAGTACTTC. V is TRBV11-2 and J is TRBJ2-7; weak D call: TRBD1 (5 bases). V shed 2 bases and J shed 5 bases, with 13 bases lying between them. The CDR3 is made up of 14 amino acids. Germline assignment: CDR1 SGHAT and CDR2 FQNNGV. The full variable domain, completed using reference TRBV11-2 and TRBJ2-7, is EAGVAQSPRYKIIEKRQSVAFWCNPISGHATLYWYQQILGQGPKLLIQFQNNGVVDDSQLPKDRFSAERLKGVDSTLKIQPAKLEDSAVYLCASSLRGFGDEQYFGPGTRLTVT.

The rearrangement joins TRBV6-5 to TRBJ2-1, with D uncertain. CDR1 MNHEY and CDR2 SVGAGI come from the germline V gene. This CDR3 is 14 amino acids long. V lost 5 bases and J lost 0, with 8 bases in between. CDR3 in DNA: TGTGCCAGCAGTGATTATAGCTCCTACAATGAGCAGTTCTTC. This encodes CASSDYSSYNEQFF.

This clone appeared once. V and J are TRBV5-6 and TRBJ2-1; 11 bases fit TRBD2. In germline, CDR1 is SGHDT, CDR2 YYEEEE. The CDR3 contains 16 residues. Trimming at V came to 4 bases and at J to 8 bases, leaving 11 bases not matched to a gene. The CDR3 coding sequence is TGTGCCAGCAGCCAGGATAGCGGGAGGGCCGAGGATGAGCAGTTCTTC. Translated: CASSQDSGRAEDEQFF.

The rearrangement uses TRBV6-5 and TRBJ2-1; the match to TRBD2 covers 10 bases. CDR1 and CDR2 from the germline V gene are MNHEY and SVGAGI. Unmatched junction bases numbered 13, after V lost 7 bases and J lost 10 bases. The CDR3 is 15 residues long. The CDR3 DNA reads TGTGCCAGCACCCAGCCCTCTAGCGGGAGTTGGGAGCAGTTCTTC. Translated: CASTQPSSGSWEQFF.

The chain is built from TRBV6-4 and TRBJ2-7; TRBD1 matches at 12 bases. J lost 4 bases, V lost 3 bases, and 1 base had no gene match. The germline V gene encodes CDR1 MRHNA and CDR2 SNTAGT. CDR3 length: 14 amino acids. The chain's CDR3 is CASSEGQGAYEQYF. CDR3 sequence (DNA): TGTGCCAGCAGTGAGGGACAGGGGGCTTACGAGCAGTACTTC.

This clone was detected a few times. The chain combines TRBV7-8 with TRBJ2-1; 9 positions match TRBD2. Germline V gives CDR1 SGHVS, CDR2 FQNEAQ. V lost 4 bases and J lost 9; bases outside the gene matches: 7. The CDR3 extends over 14 amino acids. The CDR3 loop is CASSSVAGEVEQFF. For the CDR3, the DNA is TGTGCCAGCAGCTCCGTAGCGGGAGAGGTTGAGCAGTTCTTC.

V is TRBV2 and J is TRBJ2-1, with TRBD2 matching over 9 bases. The CDR3 consists of 15 residues. Germline trimming cut 6 bases from V and 1 base from J; bases unmatched to any gene: 4. CDR1 is SNHLY, CDR2 FYNNEI, per germline. The CDR3 sequence: CASRFAGGSYNEQFF. As DNA, the CDR3 is TGTGCCAGCAGATTTGCGGGAGGGTCCTACAATGAGCAGTTCTTC.

This sequence joins TRBV19 and TRBJ2-6, with D possibly matching TRBD1 (5 bases). The germline gives CDR1 LNHDA, CDR2 SQIVND (reference sequence). V gave up 2 bases and J gave up 1 base, with 15 bases separating them. This CDR3 is 18 amino acids long. CDR3 residues: CASSIRHLQVSGANVLTF. For the CDR3, the DNA is TGTGCCAGTAGTATACGGCATCTACAGGTATCTGGGGCCAACGTCCTGACTTTC.

The chain joins TRBV19 to TRBJ2-2, with D perhaps TRBD2 (5 bases). V lost 1 base and J 5 bases, leaving 11 bases between the germline ends. This CDR3 has 15 residues. From germline, CDR1 is LNHDA and CDR2 SQIVND (reference sequence). The CDR3 region has the DNA TGTGCCAGTAGTATAGCGGGGTATGCAACCGGGGAGCTGTTTTTT. Translating it yields CASSIAGYATGELFF. The variable domain in full, completed from reference TRBV19 and TRBJ2-2, reads DGGITQSPKYLFRKEGQNVTLSCEQNLNHDAMYWYRQDPGQGLRLIYYSQIVNDFQKGDIAEGYSVSREKKESFPLTVTSAQKNPTAFYLCASSIAGYATGELFFGEGSRLTVL.

The chain joins TRBV4-2 to TRBJ2-7, with TRBD1 matching over 11 bases. The germline gives CDR1 LGHNA, CDR2 YNFKEQ. V shed 6 bases, J shed 5 bases, and the junction held 9 bases outside the gene matches. This CDR3 has 15 amino acids. CDR3 DNA sequence: TGTGCCAGCAGTCAAAGCCCGGGACAGGGGGACGAGCAGTACTTC. It codes for CASSQSPGQGDEQYF.

This chain uses TRBV6-5 with TRBJ2-7; weak D call: TRBD1 (5 bases). Trimming cost V 1 base and J 5 bases, with 12 bases left between them. Germline V gives CDR1 MNHEY, CDR2 SVGAGI. The CDR3 totals 14 residues. The chain's CDR3 is CASSYWRQGHEQYF. For the CDR3, the DNA is TGTGCCAGCAGTTACTGGCGGCAGGGCCACGAGCAGTACTTC.

CDR3 bases: TGTGCCAGCAGTGAAGGTCTAGCGGGGCTCCCCGGAAATGAGCAGTTCTTC. Translation: CASSEGLAGLPGNEQFF. The gene calls are TRBV6-4 and TRBJ2-1, with 9 bases lining up with TRBD2. Germline V gene lookup returns CDR1 MRHNA and CDR2 SNTAGT. V lost 3 bases, J lost 7 bases, and 13 bases stayed unmatched. The CDR3 covers 17 residues.

The genes are TRBV7-1 and TRBJ2-7, with 13 bases fitting TRBD2. TRBV7-1 is given ORF status, its function remaining uncertain. The CDR3 is made up of 17 amino acids. Trimming removed 5 bases from V and 0 bases from J; junction bases left unmatched: 7. The CDR3 DNA is TGTGCCAGCAGCCCGGGACTAGCGGGACTCAGCTCCTACGAGCAGTACTTC. Translated: CASSPGLAGLSSYEQYF.

In regard to this clone: At one end, the junction sequence differs from germline, possibly due to a read error. The gene calls are TRBV5-1 and TRBJ2-2; D is perhaps TRBD1 or TRBD2 (5 bases each). Germline V gene lookup returns CDR1 SGHRS and CDR2 YFSETQ. The CDR3 covers 13 residues. CDR3 residues: CAESPPGTWGAVF. In DNA, the CDR3 is TGCGCTGAGTCCCCCCCAGGGACCTGGGGAGCTGTTTTT.

This sequence joins TRBV5-8 and TRBJ2-3; the match to TRBD2 covers 13 bases. CDR3 size: 17 residues. With 3 bases clipped from V and 2 bases from J, the junction kept 6 bases outside the gene matches. Per germline, CDR1 SGHTS and CDR2 YDEGEE. CDR3 in DNA: TGTGCCAGCAGCTCTAAGACTAGCGGGAGGCTCACAGATACGCAGTATTTT. It translates to CASSSKTSGRLTDTQYF.

The CDR3 coding sequence is TGTGCCAGCAGCCCATTGGGAGGGACCACCGGGGAGCTGTTTTTT. Its protein is CASSPLGGTTGELFF. The V gene is TRBV7-9, the J gene TRBJ2-2, with TRBD2 identical over 7 bases. CDR1 SEHNR and CDR2 FQNEAQ come from the germline V gene (reference sequence). The trim removed 5 bases at V and 4 bases at J, leaving 7 bases unmatched. CDR3 length equals 15 residues. The variable domain in full, completed from reference TRBV7-9 and TRBJ2-2, reads DTGVSQNPRHKITKRGQNVTFRCDPISEHNRLYWYRQTLGQGPEFLTYFQNEAQLEKSRLLSDRFSAERPKGSFSTLEIQRTEQGDSAMYLCASSPLGGTTGELFFGEGSRLTVL.

The V and J genes are TRBV28 and TRBJ2-5; D gene uncertain. Germline V gene data show CDR1 as MDHEN and CDR2 as SYDVKM. CDR3 size: 12 residues. V was shortened by 1 base and J by 4 bases, with 4 bases between the two germline ends. The CDR3 nucleotides are TGTGCCAGCAGTTTATTTAGAGAGACCCAGTACTTC. This translates into CASSLFRETQYF.

The chain has TRBV9 and TRBJ2-1, with 10 nucleotides matching TRBD2. CDR1 and CDR2 (germline): SGDLS, YYNGEE. With 3 bases clipped from V and 1 base from J, the junction kept 10 bases outside the gene matches. The CDR3 extends over 18 amino acids. The CDR3 is CASSENIASGSSYNEQFF. The CDR3 nucleotides read TGTGCCAGCAGCGAGAACATAGCTAGCGGGAGTTCCTACAATGAGCAGTTCTTC.

This chain uses TRBV7-9 with TRBJ2-7, with D uncertain. V shed 1 base and J shed 3 bases, with 4 bases lying between them. CDR1 and CDR2 from the germline V gene are SEHNR and FQNEAQ (reference sequence). The CDR3 sequence is 12 residues long. The CDR3 nucleotides are TGTGCCAGCAGCTTAGACGTCTACGAGCAGTACTTC. It yields the protein CASSLDVYEQYF.

The table lists this clone with a count of one. The chain employs TRBV5-4 and TRBJ2-1, with 7 bases aligning to TRBD1. The CDR3 consists of 14 residues. V was clipped by 9 bases and J by 4 bases; unmatched bases: 10. The V gene's germline CDR1 is SGHNT and CDR2 YYREEE (reference sequence). DNA of the CDR3: TGTGCCACCCTTCGCGACAGGGATTACAATGAGCAGTTCTTC. It encodes CATLRDRDYNEQFF.

This chain uses TRBV7-6 with TRBJ1-1, with a tentative D call TRBD1 (6 bases). This CDR3 has 12 amino acids. Germline lookup yields CDR1 SGHVS and CDR2 FNYEAQ. V was shortened by 5 bases and J by 6 bases, with 10 bases between the two germline ends. CDR3 sequence (DNA): TGTGCCAGCAGCCGGGACATCCCTGAAGCTTTCTTT. This codes for CASSRDIPEAFF. Filled out from reference TRBV7-6 and TRBJ1-1, the complete variable domain reads GAGVSQSPRYKVTKRGQDVALRCDPISGHVSLYWYRQALGQGPEFLTYFNYEAQQDKSGLPNDRFSAERPEGSISTLTIQRTEQRDSAMYRCASSRDIPEAFFGQGTRLTVV.

The CDR3 nucleotides read TGTGCCAGCAGCTCGGGTGGGGGCCCCTACGAGCAGTACTTC. Translating it yields CASSSGGGPYEQYF. This sequence joins TRBV5-8 and TRBJ2-7, with D possibly TRBD1 on 6 matching bases. The CDR3 runs to 14 residues. V lost 3 bases to trimming and J lost 2 bases, with 12 bases between them. Germline V gene lookup returns CDR1 SGHTS and CDR2 YDEGEE.

J is TRBJ2-5 and V is TRBV6-5, with D perhaps TRBD1 (5 bases). CDR3 size: 12 residues. The ends were cut back, 3 bases at V and 4 bases at J, with 6 bases in the middle. Per germline, CDR1 MNHEY and CDR2 SVGAGI. CDR3 loop: CASSYDRETQYF. CDR3 bases: TGTGCCAGCAGTTATGACAGAGAGACCCAGTACTTC.

In this sample, this clone turned up a few times. The chain combines TRBV6-6 with TRBJ2-7; D not resolved. CDR1 and CDR2 (germline): MNHNY, SVGAGI (reference sequence). The CDR3 is made up of 13 amino acids. Trimming took off 0 bases at V and 1 base at J, with 4 bases between the two ends. Here the CDR3 DNA reads TGTGCCAGCAGTTACTCGGAGTCCTACGAGCAGTACTTC. Its translation: CASSYSESYEQYF.

The rearrangement links TRBV4-1 to TRBJ1-1; 9 bases are shared with TRBD1. The CDR3 runs to 18 residues. V lost 0 bases, J lost 4 bases, and 12 bases stayed unmatched. The germline V gene encodes CDR1 MGHRA and CDR2 YSYEKL. CDR3 amino acids: CASSQDRGTGSISTEAFF. DNA for the CDR3: TGCGCCAGCAGCCAAGATCGCGGGACAGGGAGTATCAGCACTGAAGCTTTCTTT.

The chain combines TRBV5-5 with TRBJ2-3, with D perhaps being TRBD1 or TRBD2 (5 bases each). Germline CDR1 and CDR2: SGHKS and YYEKEE (reference sequence). Trimming stripped 2 bases from V and 2 bases from J, with 15 bases between. CDR3 length: 16 residues. The CDR3 nucleotides read TGTGCCAGCAGCTTATCGGCTAGGGACCTCACAGATACGCAGTATTTT. It is translated as CASSLSARDLTDTQYF.

This rearrangement joins TRBV19 to TRBJ2-7; D uncertain. Germline lookup yields CDR1 LNHDA and CDR2 SQIVND (reference sequence). This CDR3 contains 14 residues. The germline V and J ends were trimmed by 5 bases and 3 bases, with 14 bases remaining between them. In DNA, the CDR3 is TGTGCCAGTAGTCCCCAGGTTATCTTCTACGAGCAGTACTTC. It codes for CASSPQVIFYEQYF.

The table lists this clone with a few counts. V usage is TRBV19 and J usage is TRBJ2-1, with D possibly matching TRBD2 (6 bases). With 10 bases removed from V and 9 bases from J, the gap between germline ends came to 16 bases. Germline V gene lookup returns CDR1 LNHDA and CDR2 SQIVND (reference sequence). The CDR3 runs to 12 residues. In nucleotides, the CDR3 is TGTGCCACTGAAGCGGGCATATTTGAGCAGTTCTTC. Protein: CATEAGIFEQFF.

The count of this clone is one. This chain links TRBV7-8 with TRBJ2-4; 9 nucleotides agree with TRBD2. V lost 4 bases and J lost 1; bases outside the gene matches: 8. The CDR3 loop spans 17 amino acids. Germline V gene data show CDR1 as SGHVS and CDR2 as FQNEAQ. The CDR3 nucleotides are TGTGCCAGCAGCTCACGATCTAGCGGGACGGCCAAAAACATTCAGTACTTC. It encodes CASSSRSSGTAKNIQYF.